This paragraph reports one T cell receptor (beta chain). Produced via immunoSEQ multiplex PCR; TCRdb's table is partial and in-frame only. The sample holds 250,000 to 350,000 clones, around nine tenths seen once. The data originate from a study of blood T cell repertoires in COVID-19. Turning to the study itself: Samples taken during acute and convalescent COVID-19 were collected in the United States, Italy and Spain.

Between the trimmed V and J ends, which lost 0 bases and 3 bases, there was a span of 9 bases. In germline, CDR1 is SGHRS, CDR2 YFSETQ. This CDR3 has 14 residues. Participant reports of clinical history set cohort assignment. The chain is built from TRBV5-1 and TRBJ1-2, with D maybe TRBD1 (5 bases). The receptor's source is a woman aged 25 to 39 who had recovered from COVID-19. The source material was PBMCs or T cells enriched from blood (not recorded which). This chain's CDR3 is CASSLGTGDYGYTF. The CDR3 nucleotides read TGCGCCAGCAGCTTGGGCACAGGTGACTATGGCTACACCTTC. The entire variable domain, with the rest obtained from reference TRBV5-1 and TRBJ1-2, is as follows: KAGVTQTPRYLIKTRGQQVTLSCSPISGHRSVSWYQQTPGQGLQFLFEYFSETQRNKGNFPGRFSGRQFSNSRSEMNVSTLELGDSALYLCASSLGTGDYGYTFGSGTRLTVV.